A selection of T cell receptor beta chains follows, all from one sample in a study of response to subunit inactivated influenza vaccine. TCRdb ran MiXCR on the RT-PCR reads and lists one entry per CDR3 protein. The sample contains around 530,000 distinct CDR3 sequences, 10% to 15% of which appear only once. This specimen was PBMCs from blood, taken on the day of vaccination. The receptors come from a man aged 45-65 years who received an inactivated influenza vaccine. Each CDR3 is given with its conserved first and last residue. Expanded clones get a size class; other rows say once, few or many, or leave the size out.

CDR3,size,V
CASSQDRYSPLHF,-,TRBV3-1
CSASAGWTSENNEQFF,many,TRBV20-1
CASSLGQSDEQFF,many,TRBV7-2
CASSYRGTGGRNYGYTF,few,TRBV6-5
CASSILAGGHNEQFF,-,TRBV4-2
CASSPSVGGLQNQETQYF,few,TRBV7-6
CASSLGEWVGTGELFF,few,TRBV12-3/TRBV12-4
CASSQDRGTMAGELFF,few,TRBV4-3
CASSLTGGQDTQYF,few,TRBV7-9
CASSHRLAGAGETQYF,-,TRBV3-1
CASSSGQRPYEQYF,many,TRBV7-8
CASSSDGGYGYTF,-,TRBV7-6
CASSYAKVQETQYF,-,TRBV6-2/TRBV6-3
CASSLAGTFEDTQYF,-,TRBV9
CAWREEGVVRLSGANVLTF,many,TRBV30
CASSLDGSYQPQHF,many,TRBV7-6
CASSLSPEPLRTGNTIYF,few,TRBV11-1
CASSLDPRGKNNEQFF,few,TRBV11-2